These 24 T cell receptor beta chains came from one sample sequenced in a study of blood T cell repertoires in COVID-19. Some clones are missing from TCRdb's copy, which holds only in-frame ones; the method was immunoSEQ multiplex PCR. This table has around 160,000 clones, roughly 76% appearing once. Material: peripheral blood. The receptors here all came from a human donor with acute or convalescent COVID-19. The donor label of this sample is uncertain.

This chain connects TRBV5-4 to TRBJ2-1; 14 positions agree with TRBD2. J gave up 3 bases and V 4 bases, and 9 bases lay outside the gene matches. Germline lookup yields CDR1 SGHNT and CDR2 YYREEE (reference sequence). The CDR3 contains 18 residues. The CDR3 is CASSPGTSGGLDYNEQFF. CDR3 sequence (DNA): TGTGCCAGCAGCCCCGGGACTAGCGGGGGCCTGGACTACAATGAGCAGTTCTTC.

The V call is TRBV10-1, the J call TRBJ2-1; the match to TRBD2 covers 15 bases. V was pared by 5 bases and J by 1 base, with 6 bases of the junction left unmatched. The CDR3 spans 18 residues. The V gene's germline CDR1 is WNHNN and CDR2 SYGVQD (reference sequence). The chain's CDR3 is CASSPGLAGGPSYNEQFF. DNA of the CDR3: TGCGCCAGCAGTCCGGGACTAGCGGGGGGCCCTTCCTACAATGAGCAGTTCTTC.

V gene TRBV27 combines with J gene TRBJ1-6; 12 bases line up with TRBD1. The ends lost 6 bases at V and 7 bases at J; junction bases unmatched: 4. CDR3 length: 15 residues. The germline V gene has CDR1 MNHEY and CDR2 SMNVEV (reference sequence). CDR3 amino acids: CASRGQGARNSPLHF. In nucleotides, the CDR3 is TGTGCCAGCAGGGGACAGGGGGCGCGAAATTCACCCCTCCACTTT.

This chain uses TRBV7-3 with TRBJ2-1; TRBD2 aligns across 8 bases. CDR3 length: 17 residues. Trimming removed 5 bases from V and 2 bases from J; junction bases left unmatched: 11. Germline CDR1 reads SGHTA; CDR2 reads FQGTGA. CDR3: CASSRFAGGPPYNEQFF. In nucleotides, the CDR3 is TGTGCCAGCAGCCGATTCGCGGGGGGACCCCCCTACAATGAGCAGTTCTTC.

The chain carries TRBV30 and TRBJ1-2, with TRBD1 matching over 8 bases. Trimming removed 7 bases from V and 7 bases from J; junction bases left unmatched: 14. Per the germline V gene, CDR1 is GTSNPN and CDR2 is SVGIG (reference sequence). This CDR3 contains 14 residues. The chain's CDR3 is CAFLDRDFVVGYTF. In DNA form, the CDR3 reads TGTGCCTTCTTGGACAGGGACTTTGTAGTTGGCTACACCTTC.

This rearrangement joins TRBV2 to TRBJ2-7, with D maybe TRBD1 (6 bases). V lost 2 bases, J lost 3 bases, and 8 bases lay in between. Germline V gives CDR1 SNHLY, CDR2 FYNNEI. CDR3 length equals 13 residues. Written as DNA, the CDR3 is TGTGCCAGCAGTGAAACAGGGAACTACGAGCAGTACGTC. As protein: CASSETGNYEQYV.

This chain uses TRBV19 with TRBJ1-2; TRBD1 matches at 11 bases. Germline CDR1 LNHDA, CDR2 SQIVND (reference sequence). The junction had 8 bases not matched to a gene; V was cut back by 6 bases and J by 8 bases. The CDR3 length is 14 residues. CDR3 sequence: CASSSRTGGEGYTF. In DNA form, the CDR3 reads TGTGCCAGTAGCAGCAGGACAGGGGGCGAGGGCTACACCTTC.

Concerning this clone: Other DNA sequences in the sample encode the same CDR3. The chain joins TRBV27 to TRBJ1-2, with D unclear. V was cut by 3 bases and J by 4 bases, with 9 bases left in between. CDR1 and CDR2 (germline): MNHEY, SMNVEV (reference sequence). CDR3 length: 13 amino acids. The CDR3 spells CASSLGVGYGYTF. As DNA, the CDR3 is TGTGCCAGCAGTTTGGGAGTCGGCTATGGCTACACCTTC.

The chain recombines TRBV15 with TRBJ1-1; 11 nucleotides match TRBD1. V trimming: 0 bases; J trimming: 3 bases; junction bases outside the gene matches: 3. The CDR3 loop spans 16 amino acids. Germline V gives CDR1 LNHNV, CDR2 YYDKDF (reference sequence). CDR3 bases: TGTGCCACCAGCAGAGACCCGGACAGGGGGCACACTGAAGCTTTCTTT. Translation: CATSRDPDRGHTEAFF.

The V and J genes are TRBV11-3 and TRBJ2-1; D is undetermined. The CDR3 consists of 13 residues. Germline assignment: CDR1 SGHNT and CDR2 YENEEA. V was shortened by 3 bases and J by 4 bases, with 7 bases between the two germline ends. The CDR3 bases are TGTGCCAGCAGCTTGTCCGAGTACAATGAGCAGTTCTTC. Protein sequence: CASSLSEYNEQFF.

This clone was recorded a few times. V and J are TRBV6-1 and TRBJ1-5, with TRBD1 identical over 8 bases. Germline V gives CDR1 MNHNS, CDR2 SASEGT. V gave up 4 bases and J gave up 7 bases; unmatched junction bases: 12. CDR3 size: 16 residues. CDR3 sequence (DNA): TGTGCCAGCAGTGCACGTCGACAGGGGTTAACGCAGCCCCAGCATTTT. As protein: CASSARRQGLTQPQHF.

The chain couples TRBV21-1 to TRBJ1-5; the table's D call of TRBD1 was not tested on the DNA. TRBV21-1 is flagged as a pseudogene. The CDR3 is made up of 15 amino acids. The CDR3 DNA follows: TGTGCCAGCAGCCCCCCAGGGGGAGTGGTTCAACCCCAGCATTTT. Amino acid sequence: CASSPPGGVVQPQHF.

The genes are TRBV9 and TRBJ1-2; 10 nucleotides agree with TRBD1. After removal of 0 bases from V and 7 bases from J, the junction contained 9 bases not matched to a gene. The V gene's germline CDR1 is SGDLS and CDR2 YYNGEE. This CDR3 has 16 residues. For the CDR3, the DNA is TGTGCCAGCAGCGTAGAAGGGACAGGGGATCTAGGTGGCTACACCTTC. Its translation is CASSVEGTGDLGGYTF.

The rearrangement uses TRBV7-2 and TRBJ2-7, with D possibly being TRBD2 (5 bases). Trimming pared 5 bases from V and 2 bases from J, leaving 19 bases between. The CDR3 sequence is 16 residues long. Germline V lookup: CDR1 SGHTA, CDR2 FQGNSA. CDR3 bases: TGTGCCAGCAGCAGCTTAGTCGGAGGCAGAGCCTACGAGCAGTACTTC. Translation gives CASSSLVGGRAYEQYF. The variable domain in full, with the rest retrieved from reference TRBV7-2 and TRBJ2-7, is GAGVSQSPSNKVTEKGKDVELRCDPISGHTALYWYRQSLGQGLEFLIYFQGNSAPDKSGLPSDRFSAERTGGSVSTLTIQRTQQEDSAVYLCASSSLVGGRAYEQYFGPGTRLTVT.

V usage is TRBV13 and J usage is TRBJ1-5; tentative D call: TRBD1 (5 bases). Germline V lookup: CDR1 PRHDT, CDR2 FYEKMQ (reference sequence). The ends were cut back, 0 bases at V and 4 bases at J, with 7 bases in the middle. The CDR3 runs 14 residues. The CDR3 is CASSLGQVNQPQHF. As DNA, the CDR3 is TGTGCCAGCAGCTTAGGACAGGTGAATCAGCCCCAGCATTTT.

This clone was recorded a few times. The chain recombines TRBV7-2 with TRBJ1-5, with 10 bases identical to TRBD1. Trimming cost V 5 bases and J 2 bases; bases outside gene matches: 3. The CDR3 extends over 15 amino acids. CDR1 is SGHTA and CDR2 is FQGNSA in the germline V gene. DNA for the CDR3: TGTGCCAGCAGCCAGACAGGGGGCGGCAATCAGCCCCAGCATTTT. Translation gives CASSQTGGGNQPQHF.

Of note for this clone: The sample has other DNA sequences that encode this CDR3 too. The chain couples TRBV19 to TRBJ1-5; 7 bases fit TRBD1. Trimming removed 7 bases from V and 7 bases from J; junction bases left unmatched: 7. Per the germline V gene, CDR1 is LNHDA and CDR2 is SQIVND (reference sequence). The CDR3 spans 13 residues. As DNA, the CDR3 is TGTGCCAGTACCCCGGACAGGAGACAGCCCCAGCATTTT. Translation gives CASTPDRRQPQHF.

The chain employs TRBV2 and TRBJ2-7; 7 nucleotides align to TRBD2. The CDR3 consists of 14 residues. The junction had 5 bases not matched to a gene; V was cut back by 4 bases and J by 2 bases. Germline-derived CDR1 and CDR2 are SNHLY and FYNNEI. The CDR3 DNA sequence: TGTGCCAGCAGTGTGGGAGGGACTCCCTACGAGCAGTACGTC. Translated, it gives CASSVGGTPYEQYV.

This clone was seen more than once but under ten times. The chain uses TRBV2 and TRBJ2-5; D is perhaps TRBD1 (6 bases). Trimming stripped 0 bases from V and 5 bases from J, with 13 bases between. Germline lookup yields CDR1 SNHLY and CDR2 FYNNEI. CDR3 length equals 15 residues. The CDR3 loop is CASSEALFDRETQYF. As DNA, the CDR3 is TGTGCCAGCAGTGAAGCGCTTTTTGACAGGGAGACCCAGTACTTC.

This clone was counted between two and nine times. The genes are TRBV7-9 and TRBJ1-6; possible D gene TRBD1, 5 bases. The CDR3 is made up of 14 amino acids. Germline-derived CDR1 and CDR2 are SEHNR and FQNEAQ (reference sequence). Trimming stripped 1 base from V and 13 bases from J, with 14 bases between. The CDR3 nucleotides are TGTGCCAGCAGCTTAGGACAGAACGGTAGTCCCCTCCACTTT. Its protein is CASSLGQNGSPLHF.

V usage is TRBV19 and J usage is TRBJ1-1, with 11 positions matching TRBD1. CDR3 size: 14 residues. Germline values: CDR1 LNHDA, CDR2 SQIVND (reference sequence). J gave up 5 bases and V 7 bases, and 6 bases lay outside the gene matches. The CDR3 sequence: CASNLDRGLTEAFF. The CDR3 DNA sequence: TGTGCCAGTAACCTGGACAGGGGGCTTACTGAAGCTTTCTTT.

The chain uses TRBV12-3 or TRBV12-4 and TRBJ2-2; no clear D. The CDR3 is 12 residues long. Deletions cut 3 bases from V and 6 bases from J, with 5 bases between. CDR3 amino acids: CASSFHSGELFF. In DNA form, the CDR3 reads TGTGCCAGCAGTTTCCATTCCGGGGAGCTGTTTTTT.

The V call is TRBV3-1 (or the pseudogene TRBV3-2), the J call TRBJ2-1; 7 bases align to TRBD1. Germline CDR1 LGHDT, CDR2 YNNKEL (reference sequence). This CDR3 is 15 amino acids long. V trimming: 3 bases; J trimming: 5 bases; junction bases outside the gene matches: 7. CDR3 region: CASSHRRQGNNEQFF. The CDR3 DNA follows: TGTGCCAGCAGCCACCGGCGACAGGGAAACAATGAGCAGTTCTTC.

The chain has TRBV9 and TRBJ1-2; the D is unclear. The CDR3 loop spans 15 amino acids. Germline V lookup: CDR1 SGDLS, CDR2 YYNGEE. The germline V and J ends were trimmed by 0 bases and 5 bases, with 14 bases remaining between them. The CDR3 protein is CASSVATSQNYGYTF. CDR3 coding DNA: TGTGCCAGCAGCGTAGCTACCTCACAGAATTATGGCTACACCTTC.